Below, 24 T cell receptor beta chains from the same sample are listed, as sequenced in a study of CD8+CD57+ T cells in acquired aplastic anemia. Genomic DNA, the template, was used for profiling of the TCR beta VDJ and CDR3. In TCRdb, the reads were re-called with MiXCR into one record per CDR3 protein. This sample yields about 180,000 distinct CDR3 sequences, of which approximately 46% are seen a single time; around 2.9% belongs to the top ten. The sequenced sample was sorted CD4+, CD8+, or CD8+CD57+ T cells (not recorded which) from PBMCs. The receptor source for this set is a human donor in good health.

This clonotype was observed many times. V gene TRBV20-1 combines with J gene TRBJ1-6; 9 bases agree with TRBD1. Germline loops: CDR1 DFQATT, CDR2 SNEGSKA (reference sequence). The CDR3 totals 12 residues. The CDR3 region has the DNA TGCAGCTCCGGGACAGGGTCTTCACCCCTCCACTTT. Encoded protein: CSSGTGSSPLHF.

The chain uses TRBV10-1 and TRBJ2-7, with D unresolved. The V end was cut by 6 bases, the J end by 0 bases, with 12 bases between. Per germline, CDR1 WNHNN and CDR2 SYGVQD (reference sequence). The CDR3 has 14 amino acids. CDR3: CASRGGTGSYEQYF. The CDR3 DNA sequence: TGCGCCAGCAGGGGTGGCACGGGCTCCTACGAGCAGTACTTC.

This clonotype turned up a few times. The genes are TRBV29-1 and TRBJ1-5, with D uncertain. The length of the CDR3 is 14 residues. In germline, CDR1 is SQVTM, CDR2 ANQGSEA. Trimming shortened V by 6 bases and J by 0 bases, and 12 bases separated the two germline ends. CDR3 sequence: CSVAKAGSNQPQHF. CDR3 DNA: TGCAGCGTCGCTAAGGCAGGTAGCAATCAGCCCCAGCATTTT.

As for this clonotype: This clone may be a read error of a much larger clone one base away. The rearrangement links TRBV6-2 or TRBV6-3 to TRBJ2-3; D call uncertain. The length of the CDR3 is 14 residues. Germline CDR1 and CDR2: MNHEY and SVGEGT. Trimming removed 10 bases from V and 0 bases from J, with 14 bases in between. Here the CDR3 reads CANMLTPSTDTQYF. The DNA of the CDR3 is TGTGCCAACATGTTAACCCCTAGCACAGATACGCAGTATTTT.

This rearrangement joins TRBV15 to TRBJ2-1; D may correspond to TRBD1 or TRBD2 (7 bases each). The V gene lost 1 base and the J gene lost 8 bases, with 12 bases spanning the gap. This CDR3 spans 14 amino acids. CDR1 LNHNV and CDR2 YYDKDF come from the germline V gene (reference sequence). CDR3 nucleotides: TGTGCCACCAGCAGAGCCAGGGGGGGCCATGAGCAGTTCTTC. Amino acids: CATSRARGGHEQFF.

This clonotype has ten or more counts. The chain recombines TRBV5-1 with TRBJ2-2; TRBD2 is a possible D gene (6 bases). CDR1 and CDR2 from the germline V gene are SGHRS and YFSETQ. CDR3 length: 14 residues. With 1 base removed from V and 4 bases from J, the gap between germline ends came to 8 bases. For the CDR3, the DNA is TGCGCCAGCAGCTTGTACGGGGGCACCGGGGAGCTGTTTTTT. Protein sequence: CASSLYGGTGELFF.

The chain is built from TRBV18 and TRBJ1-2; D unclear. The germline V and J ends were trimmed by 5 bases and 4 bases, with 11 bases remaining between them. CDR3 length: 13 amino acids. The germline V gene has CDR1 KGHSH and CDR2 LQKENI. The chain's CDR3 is CASSIVESYGYTF. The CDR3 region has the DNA TGTGCCAGCTCAATCGTCGAAAGCTATGGCTACACCTTC.

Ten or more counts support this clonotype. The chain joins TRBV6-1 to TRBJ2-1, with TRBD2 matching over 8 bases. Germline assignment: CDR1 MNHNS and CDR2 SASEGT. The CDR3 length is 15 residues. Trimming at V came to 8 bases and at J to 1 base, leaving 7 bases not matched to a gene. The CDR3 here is CASLAREGSYNEQFF. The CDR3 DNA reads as TGTGCCAGCCTCGCCCGGGAGGGATCCTACAATGAGCAGTTCTTC.

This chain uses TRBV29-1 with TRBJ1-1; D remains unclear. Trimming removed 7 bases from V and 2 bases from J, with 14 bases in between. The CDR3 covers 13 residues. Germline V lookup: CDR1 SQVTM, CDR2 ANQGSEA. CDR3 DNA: TGCAGCGCGAAAGCGGGCGTCAACACTGAAGCTTTCTTT. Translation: CSAKAGVNTEAFF.

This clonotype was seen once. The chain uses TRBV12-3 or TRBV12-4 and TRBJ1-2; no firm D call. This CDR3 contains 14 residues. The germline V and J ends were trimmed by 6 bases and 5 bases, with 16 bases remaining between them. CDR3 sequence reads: CASSPSLASYGYTF. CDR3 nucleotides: TGTGCCAGCAGCCCCTCATTGGCATCATATGGCTACACCTTC.

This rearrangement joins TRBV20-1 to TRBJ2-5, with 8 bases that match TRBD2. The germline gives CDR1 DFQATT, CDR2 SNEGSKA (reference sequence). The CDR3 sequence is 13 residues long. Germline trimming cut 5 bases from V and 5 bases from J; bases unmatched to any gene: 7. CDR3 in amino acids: CSAQREWLETQYF. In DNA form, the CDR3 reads TGCAGTGCTCAGCGGGAGTGGCTTGAGACCCAGTACTTC.

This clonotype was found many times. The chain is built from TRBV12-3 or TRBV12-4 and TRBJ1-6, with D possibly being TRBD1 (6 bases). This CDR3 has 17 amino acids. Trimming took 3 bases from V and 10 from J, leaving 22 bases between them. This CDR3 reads CASSFRATGLSGSPLHF. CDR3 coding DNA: TGTGCCAGCAGTTTCAGGGCGACAGGTCTGTCAGGCTCACCCCTCCACTTT.

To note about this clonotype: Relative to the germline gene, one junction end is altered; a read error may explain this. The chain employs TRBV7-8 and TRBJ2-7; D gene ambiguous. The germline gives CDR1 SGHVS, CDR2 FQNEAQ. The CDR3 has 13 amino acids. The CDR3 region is CASGLGTEYEQYF. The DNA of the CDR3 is TGTGCCAGCGGCTTAGGTACGGAATACGAGCAGTACTTC.

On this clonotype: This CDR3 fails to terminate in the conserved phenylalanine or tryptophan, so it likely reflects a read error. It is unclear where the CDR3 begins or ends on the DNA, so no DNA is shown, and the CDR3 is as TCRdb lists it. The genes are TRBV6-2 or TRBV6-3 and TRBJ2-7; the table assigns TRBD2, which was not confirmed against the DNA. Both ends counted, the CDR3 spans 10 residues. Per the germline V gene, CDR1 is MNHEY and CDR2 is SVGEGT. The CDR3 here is CASRDLAVTT.

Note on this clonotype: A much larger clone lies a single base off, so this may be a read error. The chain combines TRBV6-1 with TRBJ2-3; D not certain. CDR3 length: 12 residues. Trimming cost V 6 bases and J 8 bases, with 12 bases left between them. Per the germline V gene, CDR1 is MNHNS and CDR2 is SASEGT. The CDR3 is CASSSLSATQYF. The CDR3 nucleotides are TGTGCCAGCAGCTCCCTCTCCGCTACGCAGTATTTT.

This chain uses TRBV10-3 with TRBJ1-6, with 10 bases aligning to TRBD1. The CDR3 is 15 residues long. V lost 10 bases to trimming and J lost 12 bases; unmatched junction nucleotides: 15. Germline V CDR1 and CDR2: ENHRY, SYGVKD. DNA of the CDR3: TGTGCCAGCAGCGCCACGGGGGGGACAGGGGAACCCCTCCACTTT. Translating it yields CASSATGGTGEPLHF.

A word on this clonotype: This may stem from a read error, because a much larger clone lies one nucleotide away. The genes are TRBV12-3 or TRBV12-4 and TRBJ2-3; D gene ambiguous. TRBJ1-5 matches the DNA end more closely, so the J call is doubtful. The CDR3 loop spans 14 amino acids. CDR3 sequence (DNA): TGTGCCAGCAGACCCGGACCGAGCACAGATACGCAGCATTTT. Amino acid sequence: CASRPGPSTDTQHF.

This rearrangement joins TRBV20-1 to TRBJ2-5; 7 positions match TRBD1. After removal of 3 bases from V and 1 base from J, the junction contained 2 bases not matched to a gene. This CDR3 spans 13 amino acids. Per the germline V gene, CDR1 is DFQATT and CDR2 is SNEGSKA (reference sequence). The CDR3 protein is CSASDRAQETQYF. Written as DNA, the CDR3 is TGCAGTGCTAGCGACAGGGCCCAAGAGACCCAGTACTTC.

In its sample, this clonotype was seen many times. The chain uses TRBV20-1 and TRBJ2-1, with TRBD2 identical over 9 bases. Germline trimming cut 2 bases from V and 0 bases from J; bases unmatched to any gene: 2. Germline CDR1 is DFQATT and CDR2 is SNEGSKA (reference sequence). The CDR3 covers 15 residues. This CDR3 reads CSARRREGSYNEQFF. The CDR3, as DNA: TGCAGTGCTAGAAGGCGGGAGGGCTCCTACAATGAGCAGTTCTTC.

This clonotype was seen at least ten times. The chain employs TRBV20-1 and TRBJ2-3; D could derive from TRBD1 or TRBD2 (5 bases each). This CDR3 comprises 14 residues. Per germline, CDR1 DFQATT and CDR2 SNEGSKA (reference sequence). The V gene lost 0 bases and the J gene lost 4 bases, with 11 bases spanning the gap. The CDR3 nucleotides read TGCAGTGCTAGAGAAGGGACCCGTGCAGATACGCAGTATTTT. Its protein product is CSAREGTRADTQYF.

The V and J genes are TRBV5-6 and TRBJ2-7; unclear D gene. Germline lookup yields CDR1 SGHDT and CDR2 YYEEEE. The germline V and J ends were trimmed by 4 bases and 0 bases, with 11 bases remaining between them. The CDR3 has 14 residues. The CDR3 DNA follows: TGTGCCAGCAGCGTAGATAGAAGCTCCTACGAGCAGTACTTC. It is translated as CASSVDRSSYEQYF.

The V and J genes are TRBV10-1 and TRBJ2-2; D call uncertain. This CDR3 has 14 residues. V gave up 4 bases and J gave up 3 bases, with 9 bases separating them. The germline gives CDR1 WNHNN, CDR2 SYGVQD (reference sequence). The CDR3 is CASSVNGHTGELFF. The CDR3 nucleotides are TGCGCCAGCAGTGTTAACGGGCACACCGGGGAGCTGTTTTTT.

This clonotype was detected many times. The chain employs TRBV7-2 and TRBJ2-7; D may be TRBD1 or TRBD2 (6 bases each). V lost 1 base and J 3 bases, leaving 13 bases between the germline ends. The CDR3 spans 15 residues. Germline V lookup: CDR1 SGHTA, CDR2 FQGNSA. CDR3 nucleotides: TGTGCCAGCAGCTTAGAGGGGGGTGGGGGCTACGAGCAGTACTTC. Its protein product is CASSLEGGGGYEQYF. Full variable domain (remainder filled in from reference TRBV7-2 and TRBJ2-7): GAGVSQSPSNKVTEKGKDVELRCDPISGHTALYWYRQSLGQGLEFLIYFQGNSAPDKSGLPSDRFSAERTGGSVSTLTIQRTQQEDSAVYLCASSLEGGGGYEQYFGPGTRLTVT.

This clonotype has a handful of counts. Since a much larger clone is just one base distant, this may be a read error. The CDR3 nucleotides read TGCGCCAGCAGTGGAAGCTCGACAGGGGGAGGTGAGCAGTTCTTC. This gives the protein CASSGSSTGGGEQFF. The J gene is TRBJ2-1, the V gene TRBV10-1; 9 bases match TRBD1. V lost 4 bases, J lost 9 bases, and 10 bases stayed unmatched. The V gene's germline CDR1 is WNHNN and CDR2 SYGVQD (reference sequence). The CDR3 length is 15 residues.